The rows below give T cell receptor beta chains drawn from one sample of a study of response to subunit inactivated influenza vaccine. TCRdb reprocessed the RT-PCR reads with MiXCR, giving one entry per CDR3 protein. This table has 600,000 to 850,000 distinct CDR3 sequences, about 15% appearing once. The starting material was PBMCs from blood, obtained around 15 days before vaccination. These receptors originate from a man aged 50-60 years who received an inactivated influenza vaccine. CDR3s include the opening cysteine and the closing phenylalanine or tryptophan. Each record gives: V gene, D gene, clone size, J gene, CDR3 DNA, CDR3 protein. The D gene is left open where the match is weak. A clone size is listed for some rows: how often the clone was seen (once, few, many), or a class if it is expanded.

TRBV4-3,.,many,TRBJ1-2,TGCGCCAGCAGCCAAGTGGCCAGCTACAACTATGGCTACACCTTC,CASSQVASYNYGYTF
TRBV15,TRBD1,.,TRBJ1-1,TGTGCCACCAGCAGAGATAGGGGACAGGGCAGGACTGAAGCTTTCTTT,CATSRDRGQGRTEAFF
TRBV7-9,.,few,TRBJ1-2,TGTGCCAGCAGCTCCGCCGGAACTCTTAACTATGGCTACACCTTC,CASSSAGTLNYGYTF
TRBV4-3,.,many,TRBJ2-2,TGCGCCAGCAGCCAACTTACGGCGGGGATGAACACCGGGGAGCTGTTTTTT,CASSQLTAGMNTGELFF
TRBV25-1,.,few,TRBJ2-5,TGTGCCAGCAAAGAGGGATGGGATGAGACCCAGTACTTC,CASKEGWDETQYF
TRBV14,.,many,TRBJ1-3,TGTGCCAGCAGCCCCCTCGGACCTGGAAACACCATATATTTT,CASSPLGPGNTIYF
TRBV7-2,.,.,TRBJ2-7,TGTGCCAGCAGCTTAGCTCTGACAAACGCCTACGAGCAGTACTTC,CASSLALTNAYEQYF
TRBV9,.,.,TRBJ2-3,TGTGCCAGCAGCGTAACCGGGCCGCCCGGCGCGGATACGCAGTATTTT,CASSVTGPPGADTQYF
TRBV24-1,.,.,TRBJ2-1,TGTGCCACCAGTGATCCACTAATGCAGCAGTTCTTC,CATSDPLMQQFF
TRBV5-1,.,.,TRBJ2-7,TGCGCCAGCAGCTTGGAGGGGGGAACCGAGCAGTACTTC,CASSLEGGTEQYF
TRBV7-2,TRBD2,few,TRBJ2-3,TGTGCCAGCAGCTTAATAGCTGCGGGGGGAGCGCAGTATTTT,CASSLIAAGGAQYF
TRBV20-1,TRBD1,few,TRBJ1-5,TGCAGTGCTAACCAGGGGGATCAGCCCCAGCATTTT,CSANQGDQPQHF
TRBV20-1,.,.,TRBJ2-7,TGCAGTGCGCCGGGTCCAGGGTCCTACGAGCAGTACTTC,CSAPGPGSYEQYF
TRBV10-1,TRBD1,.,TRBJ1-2,TGCGCCAGCAGTGGTCCCTCTTCGGACAGGACGACTATGAGCTACACCTTC,CASSGPSSDRTTMSYTF
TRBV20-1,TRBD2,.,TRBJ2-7,TGCAGTGCTAACTCTAATCTAGCGGGGCCCTACGAGCAGTACTTC,CSANSNLAGPYEQYF
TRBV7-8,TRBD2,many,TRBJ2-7,TGTGCCAGCAGCTTAGAGGGGACTAGCAAGTACGAGCAGTACTTC,CASSLEGTSKYEQYF
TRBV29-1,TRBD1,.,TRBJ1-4,TGCAGCGTACGACAGGGGAGTGGTGAAAAACTGTTTTTT,CSVRQGSGEKLFF
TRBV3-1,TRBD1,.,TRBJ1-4,TGTGCCAGCAGCCAGGACAGGGCCCAACGAAATGAAAAACTGTTTTTT,CASSQDRAQRNEKLFF
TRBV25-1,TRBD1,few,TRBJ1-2,TGTGCCAGCAGTGAATGGAACAGGGGTAGGCGGGGCTACACCTTC,CASSEWNRGRRGYTF
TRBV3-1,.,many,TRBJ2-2,TGTGCCAGCAGCCAAGACCAGGGAACCGGGGAGCTGTTTTTT,CASSQDQGTGELFF
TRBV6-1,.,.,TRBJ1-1,TGTGCCAGCAGCGAGCATATTGTAAACACTGAAGCTTTCTTT,CASSEHIVNTEAFF
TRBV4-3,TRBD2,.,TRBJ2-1,TGCGCCAGCAGCCAAGCACTAGCGGGGAGCTACAATGAGCAGTTCTTC,CASSQALAGSYNEQFF
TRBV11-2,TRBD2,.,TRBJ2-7,TGTGCCAGCAGCCTGACTAGCGGGAGGGACTACGAGCAGTACTTC,CASSLTSGRDYEQYF
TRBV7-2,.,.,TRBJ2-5,TGTGCCAGCAGCCGGTATGGTAGTGAGGAGACCCAGTACTTC,CASSRYGSEETQYF
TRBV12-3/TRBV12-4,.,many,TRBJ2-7,TGTGCCAGCAGCCCAAGGATAGTGTACGCTCCTAGCTACGAGCAGTACTTC,CASSPRIVYAPSYEQYF
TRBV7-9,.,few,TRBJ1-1,TGTGCCAGCAGCGCCCAGGGTGGCATGAACACTGAAGCTTTCTTT,CASSAQGGMNTEAFF
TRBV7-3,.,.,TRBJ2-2,TGTGCCAGCAGCTTAAGAGGGAAGAACACCGGGAAGCTGTTTTTT,CASSLRGKNTGKLFF
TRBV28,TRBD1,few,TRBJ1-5,TGTGCCAGCAGTCCCGACCCGACAGGGGGTCGGCAGCCCCAGCATTTT,CASSPDPTGGRQPQHF
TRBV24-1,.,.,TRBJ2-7,TGTGCCACCAGTGATTTGGCCCCCACCACGGTCGGTTACGAGCAGTACTTC,CATSDLAPTTVGYEQYF
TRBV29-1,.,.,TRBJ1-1,TGCAGCACCGTGAGGGACACCGGTGAAGCTTTCTTT,CSTVRDTGEAFF
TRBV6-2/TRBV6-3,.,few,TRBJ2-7,TGTGCCAGCAGTTATAGGTCGTGGGAGCAGTACTTC,CASSYRSWEQYF
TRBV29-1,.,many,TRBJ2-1,TGCAGCTCGTCTGTCGGAGCCTCCTACAATGAGCAGTTCTTC,CSSSVGASYNEQFF
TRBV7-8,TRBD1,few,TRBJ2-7,TGTGCCAGCAGCTCGGGGACAGCTGCCCCCTACGAGCAGTACTTC,CASSSGTAAPYEQYF
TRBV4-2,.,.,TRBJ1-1,TGTGCCAGCAGCCAGCGGGGTTACATGAACACTGAAGCTTTCTTT,CASSQRGYMNTEAFF
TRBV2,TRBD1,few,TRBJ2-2,TGTGCCAGAGGGACAGGGGGTGTGGACACCGGGGAGCTGTTTTTT,CARGTGGVDTGELFF
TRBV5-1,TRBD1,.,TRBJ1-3,TGCGCCAGCAGCTTGGCCCCAGGGGGAAGCTCTGGAAACACCATATATTTT,CASSLAPGGSSGNTIYF
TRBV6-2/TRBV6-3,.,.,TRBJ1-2,TGTGCCAGCAGTCGCCAAACAGGGTTGTATGGCTACACCTTC,CASSRQTGLYGYTF
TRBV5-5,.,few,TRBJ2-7,TGTGCCAGCAGCCAACCGTCACAGGGCCTCCCCTACGAGCAGTACTTC,CASSQPSQGLPYEQYF
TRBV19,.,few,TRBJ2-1,TGTGCCAGTAGTATAATAGGGACATTTGGCGATGAGCAGTTCTTC,CASSIIGTFGDEQFF
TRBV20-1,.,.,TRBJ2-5,TGCAGTGCTGTCCAGGAGAGCAAGTTAAAAGAGACCCAGTACTTC,CSAVQESKLKETQYF
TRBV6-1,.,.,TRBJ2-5,TGTGCCAGCAGTGTGGGACTCGATCAAGAGACCCAGTACTTC,CASSVGLDQETQYF
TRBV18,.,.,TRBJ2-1,TGTGCCAGCTCACCACGACAGCGGGATGAGCAGTTCTTC,CASSPRQRDEQFF
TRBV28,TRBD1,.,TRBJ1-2,TGTGCCAGCAGGACGGCACGGGACAGCCTTAACTATGGCTACACCTTC,CASRTARDSLNYGYTF
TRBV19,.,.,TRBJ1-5,TGTGCCAGTAGTACGCCAGGGTTGCCCCATCAGCCCCAGCATTTT,CASSTPGLPHQPQHF
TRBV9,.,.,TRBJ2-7,TGTGCCAGCAGCGCGCGAATAGGGGGGGGCGAGCAGTACTTC,CASSARIGGGEQYF
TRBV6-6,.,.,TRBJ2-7,TGTGCCAGCGCTGATTCCTACGAGCAGTACTTC,CASADSYEQYF
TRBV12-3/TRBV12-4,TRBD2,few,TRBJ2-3,TGTGCCAGCAGTTTCCGACTAGCGGGAGGGCCTTATACGCAGTATTTT,CASSFRLAGGPYTQYF
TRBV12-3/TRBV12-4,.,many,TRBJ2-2,TGTGCCAGCATGCGGGGGCGCGAAACCGGGGAGCTGTTTTTT,CASMRGRETGELFF
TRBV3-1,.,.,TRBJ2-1,TGTGCCAGCACAACCTACTTGGAGGGTGAGCAGTTCTTC,CASTTYLEGEQFF